The entry that follows covers one T cell receptor beta chain sequence. V gave up 1 base and J gave up 1 base, with 13 bases separating them. The CDR3 totals 16 residues. Per the germline V gene, CDR1 is SGHRS and CDR2 is YFSETQ. The data were obtained in a study of shared clonotypes between healthy human individuals. In the authors' methods: Filtering differed, since immunoSEQ gave only junction sequences and no quality scores. Produced via immunoSEQ multiplex PCR; TCRdb's table is partial and in-frame only. That table furnishes V, J and clone size, whereas the DNA furnished D and trimming. The table shows about 2.4 million clones, with 90% to 95% occurring only once.

The chain recombines TRBV5-1 with TRBJ2-3, with D perhaps TRBD1 (5 bases). Sequencing was done on a sample of naive CD4+ T cells from PBMCs. This sample's subset: CD45RA+ positively selected. The clonotype originates from a man between 18 and 29 years old in good health. Some clones in this sample may be carry-over from other donors' samples. CDR3 DNA sequence: TGCGCCAGCAGCTTGCTGGTGACAGTTGGCACAGATACGCAGTATTTT. Translating gives CASSLLVTVGTDTQYF.